The source of this T cell receptor (beta chain) is a study of shared clonotypes between healthy human individuals. It was CD45RO-negative cells, positively selected for CCR7, that made up naive CD8 cells, with terminally differentiated effector memory CD45RA+ cells excluded. Adult donors, all healthy and HIV-negative, had no recent acute infections or vaccinations. The V gene's germline CDR1 is SGHVS and CDR2 FNYEAQ. The CDR3 runs to 13 residues. Trimming cost V 2 bases and J 9 bases, with 13 bases left between them. Libraries were prepared by immunoSEQ multiplex PCR; TCRdb keeps only in-frame clonotypes and omits some of them. The repertoire holds approximately 810,000 clones, with about 91% as singletons. Study conclusions and caveats: Sampling used blood alone; tissue repertoires probably differ.

Notes on this clone: Its antigen is unidentified.

Material for sequencing was naive CD8+ T cells sorted from blood. This receptor was taken from a man in his thirties or forties in good health. The chain uses TRBV7-6 and TRBJ2-5; D may be TRBD1 or TRBD2 (7 bases each). The CDR3 spells CASSLNRGGAQYF. The CDR3 region has the DNA TGTGCCAGCAGCTTAAACAGGGGAGGGGCCCAGTACTTC.